This is a list of T cell receptor beta chains from one sample in a study of blood T cell repertoires in COVID-19. Libraries were prepared by immunoSEQ multiplex PCR; TCRdb keeps only in-frame clonotypes and omits some of them. Of about 310,000 clones detected, roughly 89% appear once; the ten largest clones hold roughly 1%. Sequenced input: peripheral blood. The receptors originated from a woman in her forties with COVID-19, enrolled during active disease. Both conserved end residues are part of each CDR3.

V: TRBV9
J: TRBJ2-2
CDR3: CASSARQGSGELFF

V: TRBV30
J: TRBJ1-2
CDR3: CAWSVFVRGLDGYTF

V: TRBV11-2
J: TRBJ2-7
CDR3: CASSLLQPAYEQYF

V: TRBV6-1
J: TRBJ2-1
CDR3: CASSATSGGPYNEQFF

V: TRBV19
J: TRBJ1-5
CDR3: CASSMRGAGQPQHF

V: TRBV30
J: TRBJ1-6
CDR3: CAWSKQGSPLHF

V: TRBV19
J: TRBJ1-1
CDR3: CASRHMGGRGFTEAFF

V: TRBV10-3
J: TRBJ2-3
CDR3: CAISRTGTSGTRTDTQYF

V: TRBV19
J: TRBJ1-2
CDR3: CASRQQDRSYGYTF

V: TRBV6-5
J: TRBJ1-1
CDR3: CASTRDTWDTEAFF

V: TRBV5-4
J: TRBJ1-2
CDR3: CASSFPGPPREGYTF

V: TRBV27
J: TRBJ1-6
CDR3: CASKGQGNSPLHF

V: TRBV7-9
J: TRBJ1-6
CDR3: CASSLLGQANSPLHF

V: TRBV6-5
J: TRBJ1-1
CDR3: CASSQTGAIHTEAFF

V: TRBV7-2
J: TRBJ1-5
CDR3: CASSLEGRSNQPQHF

V: TRBV5-4
J: TRBJ1-4
CDR3: CASRAGTGSEILFF

V: TRBV9
J: TRBJ2-7
CDR3: CASSVGSLAGHYEQYF

V: TRBV9
J: TRBJ1-2
CDR3: CASSVGTGYGYTF

V: TRBV28
J: TRBJ1-4
CDR3: CASRFTGNGEKLFF

V: TRBV4-3
J: TRBJ1-2
CDR3: CASSPTGVRRGYTF

V: TRBV7-8
J: TRBJ2-5
CDR3: CASSVGRGGETQYF

V: TRBV27
J: TRBJ2-5
CDR3: CASSFGTSPGEETQYF

V: TRBV20-1
J: TRBJ2-2
CDR3: CSASQIAVGGTGELFF

V: TRBV2
J: TRBJ2-2
CDR3: CASSEALPDTGELFF

V: TRBV7-9
J: TRBJ2-1
CDR3: CASRKAGAPGTDEQFF

V: TRBV10-2
J: TRBJ1-5
CDR3: CASTEGFRNQPQHF

V: TRBV6-6
J: TRBJ2-3
CDR3: CASSYSAGNLIDTQYF

V: TRBV5-5
J: TRBJ1-4
CDR3: CASSLDGRTDEKLFF

V: TRBV4-1
J: TRBJ2-7
CDR3: CASSREDRGYEQYF

V: TRBV19
J: TRBJ1-5
CDR3: CASSIVLRRGSNQPQHF

V: TRBV19
J: TRBJ1-2
CDR3: CASSLPDWSVSYGYTF

V: TRBV6-2/TRBV6-3
J: TRBJ1-2
CDR3: CASSETAHGYTF